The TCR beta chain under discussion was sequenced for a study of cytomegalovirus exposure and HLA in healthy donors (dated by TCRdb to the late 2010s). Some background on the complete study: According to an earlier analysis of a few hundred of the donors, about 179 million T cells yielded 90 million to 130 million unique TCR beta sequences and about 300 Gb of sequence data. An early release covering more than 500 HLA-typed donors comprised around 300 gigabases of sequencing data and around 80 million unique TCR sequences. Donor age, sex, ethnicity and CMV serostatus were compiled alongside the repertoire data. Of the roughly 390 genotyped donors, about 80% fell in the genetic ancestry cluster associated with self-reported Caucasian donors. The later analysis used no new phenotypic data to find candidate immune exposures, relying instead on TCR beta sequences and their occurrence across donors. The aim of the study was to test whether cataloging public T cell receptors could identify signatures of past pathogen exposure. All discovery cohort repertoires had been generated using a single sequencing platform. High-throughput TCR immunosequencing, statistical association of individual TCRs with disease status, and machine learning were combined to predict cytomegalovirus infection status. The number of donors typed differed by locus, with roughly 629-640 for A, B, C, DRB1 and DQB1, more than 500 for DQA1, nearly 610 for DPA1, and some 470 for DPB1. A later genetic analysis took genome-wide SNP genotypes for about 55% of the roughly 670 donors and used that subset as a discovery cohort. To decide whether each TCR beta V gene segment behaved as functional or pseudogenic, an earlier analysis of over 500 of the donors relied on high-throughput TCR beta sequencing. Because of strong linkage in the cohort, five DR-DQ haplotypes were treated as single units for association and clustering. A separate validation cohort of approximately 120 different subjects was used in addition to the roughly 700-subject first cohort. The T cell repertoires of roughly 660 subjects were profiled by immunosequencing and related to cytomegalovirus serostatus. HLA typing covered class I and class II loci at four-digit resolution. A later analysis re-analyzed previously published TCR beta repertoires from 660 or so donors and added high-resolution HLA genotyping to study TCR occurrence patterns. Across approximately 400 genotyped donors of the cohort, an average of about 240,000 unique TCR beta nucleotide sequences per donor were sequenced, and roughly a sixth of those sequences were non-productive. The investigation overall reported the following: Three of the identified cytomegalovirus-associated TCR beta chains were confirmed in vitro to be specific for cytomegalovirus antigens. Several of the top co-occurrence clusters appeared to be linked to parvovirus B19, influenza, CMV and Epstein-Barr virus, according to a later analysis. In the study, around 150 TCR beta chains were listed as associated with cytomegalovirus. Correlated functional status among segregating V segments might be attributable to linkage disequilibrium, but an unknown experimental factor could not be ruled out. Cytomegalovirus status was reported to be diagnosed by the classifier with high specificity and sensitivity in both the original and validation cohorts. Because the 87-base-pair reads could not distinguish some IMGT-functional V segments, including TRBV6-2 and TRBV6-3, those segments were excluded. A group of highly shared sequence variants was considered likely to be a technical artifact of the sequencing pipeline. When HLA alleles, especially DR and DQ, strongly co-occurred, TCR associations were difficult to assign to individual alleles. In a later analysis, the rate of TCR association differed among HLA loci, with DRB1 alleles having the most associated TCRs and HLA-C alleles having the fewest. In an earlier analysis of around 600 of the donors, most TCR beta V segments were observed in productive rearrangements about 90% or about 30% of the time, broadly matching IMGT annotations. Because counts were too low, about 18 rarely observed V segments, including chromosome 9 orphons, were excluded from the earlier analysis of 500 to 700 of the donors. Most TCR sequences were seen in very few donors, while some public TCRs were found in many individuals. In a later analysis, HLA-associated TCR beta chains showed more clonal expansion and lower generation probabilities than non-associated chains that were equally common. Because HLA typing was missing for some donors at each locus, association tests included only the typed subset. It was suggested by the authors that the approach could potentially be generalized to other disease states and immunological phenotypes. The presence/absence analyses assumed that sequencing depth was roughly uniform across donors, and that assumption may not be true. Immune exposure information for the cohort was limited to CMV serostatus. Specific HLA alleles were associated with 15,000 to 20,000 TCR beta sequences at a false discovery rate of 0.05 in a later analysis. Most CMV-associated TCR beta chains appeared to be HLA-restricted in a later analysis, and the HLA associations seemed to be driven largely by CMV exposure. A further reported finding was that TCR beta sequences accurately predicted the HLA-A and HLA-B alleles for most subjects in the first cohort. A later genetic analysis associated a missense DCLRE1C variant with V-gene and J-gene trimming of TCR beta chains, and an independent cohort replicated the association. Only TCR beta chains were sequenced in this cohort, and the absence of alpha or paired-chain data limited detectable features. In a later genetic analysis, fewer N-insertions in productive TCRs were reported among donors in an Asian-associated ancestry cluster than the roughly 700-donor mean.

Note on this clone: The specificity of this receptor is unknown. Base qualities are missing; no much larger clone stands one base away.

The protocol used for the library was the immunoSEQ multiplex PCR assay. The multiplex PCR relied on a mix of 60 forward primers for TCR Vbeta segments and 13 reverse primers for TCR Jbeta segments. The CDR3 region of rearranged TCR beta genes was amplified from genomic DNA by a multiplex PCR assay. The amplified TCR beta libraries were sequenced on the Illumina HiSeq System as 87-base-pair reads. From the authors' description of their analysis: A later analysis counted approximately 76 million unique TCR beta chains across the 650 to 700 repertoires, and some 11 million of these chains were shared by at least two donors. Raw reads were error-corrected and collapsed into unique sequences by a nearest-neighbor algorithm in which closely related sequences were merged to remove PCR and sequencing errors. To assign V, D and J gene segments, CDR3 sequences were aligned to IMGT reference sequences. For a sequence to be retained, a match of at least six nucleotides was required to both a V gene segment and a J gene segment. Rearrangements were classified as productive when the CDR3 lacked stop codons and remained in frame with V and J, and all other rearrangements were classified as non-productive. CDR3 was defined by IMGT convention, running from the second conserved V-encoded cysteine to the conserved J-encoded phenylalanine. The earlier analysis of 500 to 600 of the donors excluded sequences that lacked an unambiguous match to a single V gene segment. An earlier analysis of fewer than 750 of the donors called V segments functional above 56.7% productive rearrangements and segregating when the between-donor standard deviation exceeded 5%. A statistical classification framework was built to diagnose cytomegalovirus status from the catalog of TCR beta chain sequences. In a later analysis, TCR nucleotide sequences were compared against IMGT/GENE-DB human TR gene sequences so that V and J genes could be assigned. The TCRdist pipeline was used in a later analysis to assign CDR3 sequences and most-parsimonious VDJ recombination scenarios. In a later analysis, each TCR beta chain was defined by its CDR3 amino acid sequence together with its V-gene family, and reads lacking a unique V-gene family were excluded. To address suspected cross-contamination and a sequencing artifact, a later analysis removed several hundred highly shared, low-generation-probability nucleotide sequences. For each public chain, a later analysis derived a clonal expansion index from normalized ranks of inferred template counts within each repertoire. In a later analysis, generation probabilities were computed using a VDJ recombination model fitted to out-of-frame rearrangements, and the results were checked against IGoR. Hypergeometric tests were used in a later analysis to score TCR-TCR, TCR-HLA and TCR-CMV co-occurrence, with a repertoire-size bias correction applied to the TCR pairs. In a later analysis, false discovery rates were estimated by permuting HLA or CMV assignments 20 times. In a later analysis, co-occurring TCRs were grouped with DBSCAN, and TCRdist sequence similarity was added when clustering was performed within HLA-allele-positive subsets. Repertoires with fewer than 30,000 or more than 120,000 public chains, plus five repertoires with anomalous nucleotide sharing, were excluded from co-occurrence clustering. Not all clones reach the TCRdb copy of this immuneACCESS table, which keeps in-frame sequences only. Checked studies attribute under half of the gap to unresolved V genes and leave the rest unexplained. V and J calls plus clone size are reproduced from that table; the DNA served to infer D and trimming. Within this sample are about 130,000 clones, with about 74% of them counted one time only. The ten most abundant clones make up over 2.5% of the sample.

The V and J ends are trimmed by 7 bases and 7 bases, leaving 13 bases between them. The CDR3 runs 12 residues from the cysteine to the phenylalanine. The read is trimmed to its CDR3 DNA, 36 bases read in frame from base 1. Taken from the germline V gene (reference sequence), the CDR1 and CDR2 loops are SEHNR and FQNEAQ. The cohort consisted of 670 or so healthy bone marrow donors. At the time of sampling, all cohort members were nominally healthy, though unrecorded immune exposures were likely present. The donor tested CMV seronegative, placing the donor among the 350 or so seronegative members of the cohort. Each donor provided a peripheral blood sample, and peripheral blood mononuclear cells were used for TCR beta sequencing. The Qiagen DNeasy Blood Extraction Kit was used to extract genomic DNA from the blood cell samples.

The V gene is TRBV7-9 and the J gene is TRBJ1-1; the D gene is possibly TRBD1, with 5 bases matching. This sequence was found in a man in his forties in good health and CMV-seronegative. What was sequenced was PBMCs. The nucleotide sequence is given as TGTGCCAGCACCGTAGGGGCGGTTGAAGCTTTCTTT. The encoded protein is CASTVGAVEAFF.